This T cell receptor beta chain was observed in a study of T cell responses to AZD1222 COVID-19 vaccine. General study points: Samples come after the peak T cell response, not at day 14. Baseline testing showed seropositivity in only a handful of AZD1222 recipients. Among the donors, most were white British and more were female, and clonal diversity was possibly underestimated.

The CDR3 is 14 residues long. Germline loops: CDR1 SEHNR, CDR2 FQNEAQ (reference sequence). V gave up 2 bases and J gave up 3 bases, with 11 bases separating them. With respect to this clone: The antigen is undetermined.

The table came from immunoSEQ multiplex PCR; TCRdb's copy has only in-frame clones and leaves some out. The sample contains 70,000 or so clones, approximately 90% of which appear only once. The TCR comes from an adult in good health. The sample consisted of peripheral blood, taken on day 0 of AZD1222 vaccination. V is TRBV7-9 and J is TRBJ2-7; no reliable D call. The CDR3 is CASSLSAENYEQYF. Here the CDR3 DNA reads TGTGCCAGCAGCTTAAGTGCAGAAAACTACGAGCAGTACTTC.